The entry below gives a single TCR beta chain sequence along with its context. The sample comes from a study of blood T cells in healthy people across ages. A J-beta primer mix and a sample-barcoded 5' primer were used in a second PCR of about 7 to 12 cycles. Each CDR3 protein gets one entry after TCRdb re-called the 5' RACE reads with MiXCR. The sample shows 1.8 million or so distinct CDR3 sequences, about 39% of them seen only once. The CDR3 has 13 residues. J was trimmed by 7 bases and V by 7 bases; bases with no gene match: 10. Germline-derived CDR1 and CDR2 are SEHNR and FQNEAQ (reference sequence).

The chain recombines TRBV7-9 with TRBJ2-7, with 7 bases fitting TRBD2. The sequenced material came from blood. The sequence was collected from a human donor in good health. In DNA form, the CDR3 reads TGTGCCAGCACCTTTAGGCAGGGAGGGGAGCAGTACTTC. This translates into CASTFRQGGEQYF.